This is a list of T cell receptor beta chains from one sample in a study of T cell responses to AZD1222 COVID-19 vaccine. The protocol was immunoSEQ multiplex PCR, while the TCRdb copy is restricted to in-frame clones and leaves out a portion. Seen here are more than 75,000 clones, 90% observed once, and the top ten hold 5% to 5.5%. Sequenced material: peripheral blood, taken 28 days after the second AZD1222 dose. These receptors were obtained from an adult who received the AZD1222 COVID-19 vaccine. Both conserved end residues are part of each CDR3. D genes are given only for firm matches. A clone size is listed for some rows: how often the clone was seen (once, few, many), or a class if it is expanded.

v_call	clone_size	j_call	d_call	cdr3_nt	cdr3_aa
TRBV5-4	NA	TRBJ2-2	NA	TGTGCCAGCAGCCAAAAAAGGACTACACTATTCACCGGGGAGCTGTTTTTT	CASSQKRTTLFTGELFF
TRBV13	NA	TRBJ1-6	NA	TGTGCCAGCGCACTTACCGGATCCTATAATTCACCCCTCCACTTT	CASALTGSYNSPLHF
TRBV29-1	NA	TRBJ1-2	TRBD1	TGCAGCGTAAGGACAGGGACTGGATATGGCTACACCTTC	CSVRTGTGYGYTF
TRBV5-4	NA	TRBJ2-7	NA	TGTGCCAGCAGCTTTGCCAGGACGAGCTCCTACGAGCAGTACTTC	CASSFARTSSYEQYF
TRBV7-6	NA	TRBJ1-5	NA	TGTGCCAGCAGCTTAGGGGGGCAGAACAATCAGCCCCAGCATTTT	CASSLGGQNNQPQHF
TRBV10-3	NA	TRBJ2-6	TRBD1	TGTGCCATCTCGCAGGGGGCAACAGGGGCCAACGTCCTGACTTTC	CAISQGATGANVLTF
TRBV10-1	NA	TRBJ1-2	NA	TGCGCCAGCAGTGAGTCCCGGGGTCGGGGCTACACCTTC	CASSESRGRGYTF
TRBV28	NA	TRBJ2-4	NA	TGTGCCAGCAGGTCCCCGGGAGTGGAGGGAAACATTCAGTACTTC	CASRSPGVEGNIQYF
TRBV5-6	NA	TRBJ1-1	NA	TGTGCCAGCAGCACGCGGACGATCCGGGGAATGAACACTGAAGCTTTCTTT	CASSTRTIRGMNTEAFF
TRBV7-9	NA	TRBJ1-1	NA	TGTGCCAGCAGCTCTACAGGGTCGGGGAACACTGAAGCTTTCTTT	CASSSTGSGNTEAFF
TRBV5-1	NA	TRBJ2-6	NA	TGCGCCAGCAGCTTGGCAACTTACTCTGGGGCCAACGTCCTGACTTTC	CASSLATYSGANVLTF
TRBV7-2	NA	TRBJ2-7	NA	TGTGCCAGCAGCTTACAGCACACCTACGAGCAGTACTTC	CASSLQHTYEQYF
TRBV7-2	NA	TRBJ2-2	NA	TGTGCCAGCAGCTCGTACGGGACATCTAACACCGGGGAGCTGTTTTTT	CASSSYGTSNTGELFF
TRBV9	NA	TRBJ1-1	NA	TGTGCCAGCAGCGTAGGGGGGGAAACTAGGACTGAAGCTTTCTTT	CASSVGGETRTEAFF
TRBV6-5	NA	TRBJ1-5	NA	TGTGCCAGCAGTTACTCGAAGGACCAGCCCCAGCATTTT	CASSYSKDQPQHF
TRBV27	NA	TRBJ2-7	NA	TGTGCCAGCACCCCCGGGGTGTCGAGGTACTCCTACGAGCAGTACTTC	CASTPGVSRYSYEQYF
TRBV9	NA	TRBJ2-5	NA	TGTGCCAGCAGCGTAGCTGGGGTCCTGGGCCAAGAGACCCAGTACTTC	CASSVAGVLGQETQYF
TRBV27	NA	TRBJ2-2	NA	TGTGCCAGCAGTCCAATCTACGGGGAGCTGTTTTTT	CASSPIYGELFF
TRBV6-6	NA	TRBJ1-5	TRBD1	TGTGCCAGCAGTCCTATGTCGACAGGGGGCGACAATCAGCCCCAGCATTTT	CASSPMSTGGDNQPQHF
TRBV12-3/TRBV12-4	NA	TRBJ1-6	NA	TGTGCCAGCAGTTTCGGGGGCTCACCCCTCCACTTT	CASSFGGSPLHF
TRBV28	NA	TRBJ1-1	NA	TGTGCCAGCAGTTTCCCCATGAACACTGAAGCTTTCTTT	CASSFPMNTEAFF
TRBV2	NA	TRBJ1-4	NA	TGTGCCAGGTTCTGGCGGTATAATGAAAAACTGTTTTTT	CARFWRYNEKLFF
TRBV11-3	NA	TRBJ2-2	TRBD2	TGTGCCAGCAGTCGACTAGCGGGGGGGAACACCGGGGAGCTGTTTTTT	CASSRLAGGNTGELFF
TRBV10-3	NA	TRBJ1-2	NA	TGTGCCATCAGTGAAAACCCAGACCGCCTGTTAGGATATGGCTACACCTTC	CAISENPDRLLGYGYTF
TRBV15	NA	TRBJ1-1	NA	TGTGCCACCAGCAGAGCGGCTCAGGGGACTGAAGCTTTCTTT	CATSRAAQGTEAFF
TRBV19	NA	TRBJ1-6	TRBD1	TGTGCCAGTAGGACAGGGAATTCACCCCTCCACTTT	CASRTGNSPLHF
TRBV15	few	TRBJ1-6	NA	TGTGCCACCAGCAGCGGGGGGGGTCCCCTCCACTTT	CATSSGGGPLHF
TRBV19	once	TRBJ1-5	TRBD1	TGTGCCAGTAGTTCCATGACAGGGAGGTATCAGCCCCAGCATTTT	CASSSMTGRYQPQHF
TRBV4-2	NA	TRBJ2-7	NA	TGTGCCAGCAGCCAAGATGAAAGGTACGAGCAGTACTTC	CASSQDERYEQYF
TRBV13	NA	TRBJ2-3	TRBD2	TGTGCCGAACACGCAAGGGGGACTAGCGTCACAGATACGCAGTATTTT	CAEHARGTSVTDTQYF
TRBV5-1	NA	TRBJ1-3	NA	TGCGCCAGCAGCTTTGATGGGTCGCCTGGAAACACCATATATTTT	CASSFDGSPGNTIYF